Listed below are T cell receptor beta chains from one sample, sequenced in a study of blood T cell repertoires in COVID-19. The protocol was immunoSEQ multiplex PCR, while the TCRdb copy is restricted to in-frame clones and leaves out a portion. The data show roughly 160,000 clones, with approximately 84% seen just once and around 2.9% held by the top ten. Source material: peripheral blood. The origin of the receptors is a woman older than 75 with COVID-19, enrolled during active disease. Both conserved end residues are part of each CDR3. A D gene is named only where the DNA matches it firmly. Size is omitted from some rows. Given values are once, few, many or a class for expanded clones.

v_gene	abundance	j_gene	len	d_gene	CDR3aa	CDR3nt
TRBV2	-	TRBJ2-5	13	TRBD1	CASKSNRGETQYF	TGTGCCAGCAAAAGCAACAGGGGAGAGACCCAGTACTTC
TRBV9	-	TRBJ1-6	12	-	CASSVGDSPLHF	TGTGCCAGCAGCGTAGGAGATTCACCCCTCCACTTT
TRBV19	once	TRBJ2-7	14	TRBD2	CASGPAGGSYEQYF	TGTGCCAGTGGCCCGGCGGGGGGGTCCTACGAGCAGTACTTC
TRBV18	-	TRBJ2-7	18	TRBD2	CASSRSLAGVVSSYEQYF	TGTGCCAGCTCACGTTCACTAGCGGGGGTGGTTAGCTCCTACGAGCAGTACTTC
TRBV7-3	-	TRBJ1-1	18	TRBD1	CASSPPRSGQGGNTEAFF	TGTGCCAGCAGCCCCCCCCGGTCGGGACAGGGAGGGAACACTGAAGCTTTCTTT
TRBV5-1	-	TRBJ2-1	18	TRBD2	CASSAIPGLAGGFVEQFF	TGCGCCAGCAGCGCTATCCCGGGACTAGCGGGAGGCTTCGTCGAGCAGTTCTTC
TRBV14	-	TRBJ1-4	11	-	CATLEYEKLFF	TGTGCCACCCTAGAATACGAAAAACTGTTTTTT
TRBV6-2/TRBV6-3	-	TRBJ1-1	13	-	CASSPHRTFEAFF	TGTGCCAGCAGCCCACATAGGACTTTTGAAGCTTTCTTT
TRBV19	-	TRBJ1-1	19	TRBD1	CASSIELTRQGASNTEAFF	TGTGCCAGTAGTATAGAGCTAACGAGACAGGGGGCGTCGAACACTGAAGCTTTCTTT
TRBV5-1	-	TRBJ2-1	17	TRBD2	CASSPGLAGGPGDEQFF	TGCGCCAGCAGCCCGGGACTAGCGGGAGGGCCGGGCGATGAGCAGTTCTTC
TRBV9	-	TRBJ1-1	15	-	CASSVGGRANTEAFF	TGTGCCAGCAGCGTAGGAGGCAGGGCGAACACTGAAGCTTTCTTT
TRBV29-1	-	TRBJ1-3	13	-	CSVTGSSGNTIYF	TGCAGCGTGACGGGGAGCTCTGGAAACACCATATATTTT
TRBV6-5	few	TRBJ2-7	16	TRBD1	CASSSRPGTGGYEQYF	TGTGCCAGCAGTTCCCGCCCCGGGACAGGGGGCTACGAGCAGTACTTC
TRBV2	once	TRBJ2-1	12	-	CASSLDGTQQFF	TGTGCCAGCAGCTTAGACGGGACTCAGCAGTTCTTC
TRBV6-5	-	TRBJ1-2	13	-	CASSRRDTPRYTF	TGTGCCAGCAGTCGTCGGGACACCCCACGCTACACCTTC
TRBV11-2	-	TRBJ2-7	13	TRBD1	CASSWGQGYEQYF	TGTGCCAGCAGCTGGGGACAGGGCTACGAGCAGTACTTC
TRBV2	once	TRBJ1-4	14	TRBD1	CASRTTGLNEKLFF	TGTGCCAGCAGAACGACAGGGCTTAATGAAAAACTGTTTTTT
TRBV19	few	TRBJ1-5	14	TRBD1	CASSGTGGYQPQHF	TGTGCCAGTAGTGGGACAGGGGGCTACCAGCCCCAGCATTTT
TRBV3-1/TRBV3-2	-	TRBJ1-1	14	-	CASSQAGVGTEAFF	TGTGCCAGCAGCCAGGCAGGGGTTGGCACTGAAGCTTTCTTT
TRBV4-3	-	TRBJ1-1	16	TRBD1	CASSQDSGGSGTEAFF	TGCGCCAGCAGCCAAGATTCAGGGGGTAGCGGAACTGAAGCTTTCTTT
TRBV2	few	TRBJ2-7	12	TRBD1	CASRDRAYEQYF	TGTGCCAGCAGGGACAGGGCCTACGAGCAGTACTTC
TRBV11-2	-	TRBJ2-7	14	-	CASSLARLSYEQYF	TGTGCCAGCAGCTTAGCGCGGCTTTCCTACGAGCAGTACTTC
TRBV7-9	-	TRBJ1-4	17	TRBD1	CASSFGTGGFRAEKLFF	TGTGCCAGCAGCTTCGGGACAGGGGGTTTCAGAGCTGAAAAACTGTTTTTT
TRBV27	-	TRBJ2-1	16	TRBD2	CASTSLGLAGVGEQFF	TGTGCCAGCACCTCATTGGGGCTAGCGGGAGTTGGGGAGCAGTTCTTC
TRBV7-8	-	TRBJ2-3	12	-	CASSPSLDTQYF	TGTGCCAGCAGCCCGTCCTTAGATACGCAGTATTTT
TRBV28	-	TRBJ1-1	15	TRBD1	CASSPWTGLNTEAFF	TGTGCCAGCAGTCCCTGGACAGGGCTGAACACTGAAGCTTTCTTT
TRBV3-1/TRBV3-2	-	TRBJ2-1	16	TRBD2	CASSQAGTSGPPRRFF	TGTGCCAGCAGCCAAGCCGGGACTAGCGGGCCCCCACGCAGATTCTTC
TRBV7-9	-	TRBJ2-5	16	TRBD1	CASSSRRGTIQETQYF	TGTGCCAGCAGCTCCCGCAGGGGGACCATCCAAGAGACCCAGTACTTC
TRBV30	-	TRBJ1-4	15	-	CAWSRPRGGGEKLFF	TGTGCCTGGAGTCGACCGAGGGGTGGAGGGGAAAAACTGTTTTTT
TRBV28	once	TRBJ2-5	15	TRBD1	CASSRTGTGFKTQYF	TGTGCCAGCAGTAGGACCGGGACAGGGTTTAAGACCCAGTACTTC
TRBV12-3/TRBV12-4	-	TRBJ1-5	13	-	CASGTIANQPQHF	TGTGCCAGCGGGACAATTGCCAATCAGCCCCAGCATTTT
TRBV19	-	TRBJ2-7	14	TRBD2	CASSALAGVGEQYF	TGTGCCAGTAGTGCCCTAGCGGGAGTAGGCGAGCAGTACTTC
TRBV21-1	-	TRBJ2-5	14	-	CASSKDGGQETQYF	TGTGCCAGCAGCAAAGATGGAGGGCAAGAGACCCAGTACTTC
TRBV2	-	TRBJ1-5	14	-	CASSADRVNQPQHF	TGTGCCAGCAGTGCGGACAGAGTGAATCAGCCCCAGCATTTT
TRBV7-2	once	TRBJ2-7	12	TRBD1	CASAQGAYEQYF	TGTGCCAGCGCTCAGGGGGCGTACGAGCAGTACTTC
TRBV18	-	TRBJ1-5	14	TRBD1	CASSPDRGSQPQHF	TGTGCCAGCTCACCTGACAGGGGGTCTCAGCCCCAGCATTTT
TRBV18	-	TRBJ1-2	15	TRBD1	CASSPGQGANYGYTF	TGTGCCAGCTCACCAGGACAGGGGGCTAACTATGGCTACACCTTC
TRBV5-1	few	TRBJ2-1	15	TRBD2	CASSLGLAGGGEQFF	TGCGCCAGCAGCTTAGGACTAGCGGGAGGGGGTGAGCAGTTCTTC
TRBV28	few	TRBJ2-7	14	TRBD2	CASSLSRGGREQYF	TGTGCCAGCAGTTTATCGCGGGGGGGGAGAGAGCAGTACTTC
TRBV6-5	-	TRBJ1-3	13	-	CASKSHAGNTIYF	TGTGCCAGCAAGTCCCATGCGGGGAACACCATATATTTT
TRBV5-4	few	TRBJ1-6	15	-	CASSFRSQGNSPLHF	TGTGCCAGCAGCTTCCGGAGCCAGGGTAATTCACCCCTCCACTTT